This TCR beta chain was sequenced in a study of T cell repertoires in cytomegalovirus infection. The sample holds a few counts of this clonotype. What it binds is unknown. MiXCR, run by TCRdb on the reads, gives a single entry per CDR3 protein. The sample holds fewer than 1,000,000 distinct CDR3 sequences, 25% to 40% seen once. The CDR3 loop spans 13 amino acids. The V gene's germline CDR1 is MNHNS and CDR2 SASEGT. Deletions cut 6 bases from V and 0 bases from J, with 8 bases between. The clonotype comes from a human donor in good health (CMV status not recorded). Some clones in this sample may be carry-over from other donors' samples. This specimen was cultured CD8+ T cells from PBMCs, taken from culture after CMV antigen stimulation. The V and J genes are TRBV6-1 and TRBJ1-2; D is unclear. CDR3 sequence reads: CASSTPPNYGYTF. The CDR3 nucleotides read TGTGCCAGCAGCACTCCTCCTAACTATGGCTACACCTTC.